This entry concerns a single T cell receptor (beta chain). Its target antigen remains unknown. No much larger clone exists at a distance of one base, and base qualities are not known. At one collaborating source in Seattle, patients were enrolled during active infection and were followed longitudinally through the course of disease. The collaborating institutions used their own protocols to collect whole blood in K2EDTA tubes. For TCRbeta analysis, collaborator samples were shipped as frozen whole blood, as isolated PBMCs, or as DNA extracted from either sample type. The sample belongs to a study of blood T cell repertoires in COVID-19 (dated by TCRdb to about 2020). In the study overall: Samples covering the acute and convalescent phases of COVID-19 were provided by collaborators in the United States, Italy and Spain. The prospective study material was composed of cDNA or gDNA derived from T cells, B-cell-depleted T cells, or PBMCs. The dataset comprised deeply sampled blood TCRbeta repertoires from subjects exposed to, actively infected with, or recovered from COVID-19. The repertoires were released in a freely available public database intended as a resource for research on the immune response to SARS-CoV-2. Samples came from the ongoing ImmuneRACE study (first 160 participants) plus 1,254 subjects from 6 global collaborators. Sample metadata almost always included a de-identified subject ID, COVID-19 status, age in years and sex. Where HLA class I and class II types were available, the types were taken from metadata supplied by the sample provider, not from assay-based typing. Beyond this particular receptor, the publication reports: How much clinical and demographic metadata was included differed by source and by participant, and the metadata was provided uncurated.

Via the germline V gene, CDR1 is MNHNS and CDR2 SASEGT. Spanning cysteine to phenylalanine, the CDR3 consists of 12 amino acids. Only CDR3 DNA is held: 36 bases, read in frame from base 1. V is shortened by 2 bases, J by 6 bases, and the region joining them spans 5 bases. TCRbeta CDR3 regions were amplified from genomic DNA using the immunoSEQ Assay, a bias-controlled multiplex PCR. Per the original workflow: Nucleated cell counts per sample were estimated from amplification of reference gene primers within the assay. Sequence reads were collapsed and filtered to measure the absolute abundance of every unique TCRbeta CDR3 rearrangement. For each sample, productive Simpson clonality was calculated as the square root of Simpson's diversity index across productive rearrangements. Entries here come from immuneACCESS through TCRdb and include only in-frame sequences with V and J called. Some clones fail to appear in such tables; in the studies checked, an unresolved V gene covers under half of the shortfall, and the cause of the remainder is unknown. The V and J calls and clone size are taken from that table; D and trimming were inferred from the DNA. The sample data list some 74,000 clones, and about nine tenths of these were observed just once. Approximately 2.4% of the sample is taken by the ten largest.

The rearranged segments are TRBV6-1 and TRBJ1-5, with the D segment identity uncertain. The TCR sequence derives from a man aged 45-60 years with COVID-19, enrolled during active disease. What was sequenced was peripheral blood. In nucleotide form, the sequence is TGTGCCAGCAGTGAACGGGGTCAGCCCCAGCATTTT. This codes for CASSERGQPQHF.